This record concerns one TCR beta chain sequence. Germline V gene data show CDR1 as LGHDT and CDR2 as YNNKEL (reference sequence). The CDR3 runs to 15 residues. V was clipped by 1 base and J by 8 bases, with 17 bases between them. The data belong to a study of blood T cell repertoires in COVID-19. About the study: The origin of the acute and convalescent COVID-19 samples was the United States, Italy and Spain. Nucleic acid was either cDNA or gDNA, and it came from T cells, B-cell-depleted T cells, or PBMCs.

In the original workflow: Researchers report that nucleated cell counts were estimated from reference gene primer amplification. The repertoire was sequenced with immunoSEQ multiplex PCR; TCRdb's copy has only in-frame clones and lacks some. V and J calls and clone size follow that table, whereas D and trimming were derived from the DNA. Among nearly 85,000 clones, around 83% were seen once, and the ten largest hold about a sixth. The receptor was derived from a woman aged 55-69 years with acute or convalescent COVID-19. Sequenced input: peripheral blood. The rearrangement uses TRBV3-1 (or the pseudogene TRBV3-2) and TRBJ1-2; tentatively, D is TRBD1 (5 bases). CDR3 sequence: CASSQVRTGSLGYTF. CDR3 bases: TGTGCCAGCAGCCAAGTACGAACAGGATCCTTAGGCTACACCTTC.